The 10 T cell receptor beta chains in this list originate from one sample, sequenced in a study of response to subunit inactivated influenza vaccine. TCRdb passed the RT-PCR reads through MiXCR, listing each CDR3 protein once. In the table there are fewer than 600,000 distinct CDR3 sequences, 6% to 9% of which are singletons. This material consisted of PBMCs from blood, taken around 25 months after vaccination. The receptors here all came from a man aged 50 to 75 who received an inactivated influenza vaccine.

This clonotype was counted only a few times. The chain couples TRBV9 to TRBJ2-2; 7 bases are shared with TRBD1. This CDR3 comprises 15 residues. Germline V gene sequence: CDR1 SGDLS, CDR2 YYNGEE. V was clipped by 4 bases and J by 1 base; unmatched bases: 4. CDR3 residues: CASSQRQGNTGELFF. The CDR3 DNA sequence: TGTGCCAGCAGCCAAAGACAGGGGAACACCGGGGAGCTGTTTTTT.

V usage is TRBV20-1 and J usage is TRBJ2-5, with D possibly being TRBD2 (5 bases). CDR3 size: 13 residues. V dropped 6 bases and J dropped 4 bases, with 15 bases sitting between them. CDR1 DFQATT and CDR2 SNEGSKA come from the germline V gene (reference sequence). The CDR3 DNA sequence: TGCAGTGCAAGCCAAAGGGCGGGAGAGACCCAGTACTTC. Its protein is CSASQRAGETQYF.

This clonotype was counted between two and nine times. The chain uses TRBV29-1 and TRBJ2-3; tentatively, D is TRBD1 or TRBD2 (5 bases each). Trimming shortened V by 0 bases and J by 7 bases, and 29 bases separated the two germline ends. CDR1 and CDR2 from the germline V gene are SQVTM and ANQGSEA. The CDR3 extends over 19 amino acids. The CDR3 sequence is CSVEDSRRSEAGAAYTQYF. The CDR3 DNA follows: TGCAGCGTTGAAGACTCCCGCAGGTCCGAAGCCGGGGCCGCGTATACGCAGTATTTT.

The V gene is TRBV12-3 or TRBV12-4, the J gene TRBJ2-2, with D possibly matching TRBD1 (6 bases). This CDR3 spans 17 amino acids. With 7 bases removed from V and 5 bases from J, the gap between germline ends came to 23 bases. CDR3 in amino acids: CASTLPGQHPETGELFF. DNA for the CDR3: TGTGCCAGCACGCTCCCGGGACAACACCCTGAGACCGGGGAGCTGTTTTTT.

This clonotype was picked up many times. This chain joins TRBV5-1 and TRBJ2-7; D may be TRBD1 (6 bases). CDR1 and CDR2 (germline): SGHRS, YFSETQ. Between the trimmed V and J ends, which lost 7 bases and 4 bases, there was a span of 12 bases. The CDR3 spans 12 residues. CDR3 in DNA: TGCGCCAGCGGACAGACGGGTTACGAGCAGTACTTC. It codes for CASGQTGYEQYF.

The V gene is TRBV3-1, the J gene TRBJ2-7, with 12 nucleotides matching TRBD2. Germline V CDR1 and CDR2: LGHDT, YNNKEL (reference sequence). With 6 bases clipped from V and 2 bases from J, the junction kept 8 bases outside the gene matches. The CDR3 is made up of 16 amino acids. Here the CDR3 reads CASRQTSSGRAYEQYF. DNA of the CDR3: TGTGCCAGCAGACAAACTTCTAGCGGGAGGGCCTACGAGCAGTACTTC.

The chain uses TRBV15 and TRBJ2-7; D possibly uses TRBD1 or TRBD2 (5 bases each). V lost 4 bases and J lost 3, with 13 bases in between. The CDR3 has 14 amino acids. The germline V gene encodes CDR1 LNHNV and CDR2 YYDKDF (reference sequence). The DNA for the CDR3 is TGTGCCACCAGCATAAACCGGGACGACTACGAGCAGTACTTC. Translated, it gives CATSINRDDYEQYF. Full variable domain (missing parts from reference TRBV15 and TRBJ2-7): DAMVIQNPRYQVTQFGKPVTLSCSQTLNHNVMYWYQQKSSQAPKLLFHYYDKDFNNEADTPDNFQSRRPNTSFCFLDIRSPGLGDTAMYLCATSINRDDYEQYFGPGTRLTVT.

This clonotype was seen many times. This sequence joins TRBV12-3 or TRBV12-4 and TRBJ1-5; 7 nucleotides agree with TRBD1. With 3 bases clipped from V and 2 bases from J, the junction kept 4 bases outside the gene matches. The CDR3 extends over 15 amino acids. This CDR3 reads CASSFEGAGNQPQHF. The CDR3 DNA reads TGTGCCAGCAGTTTTGAGGGGGCTGGCAATCAGCCCCAGCATTTT.

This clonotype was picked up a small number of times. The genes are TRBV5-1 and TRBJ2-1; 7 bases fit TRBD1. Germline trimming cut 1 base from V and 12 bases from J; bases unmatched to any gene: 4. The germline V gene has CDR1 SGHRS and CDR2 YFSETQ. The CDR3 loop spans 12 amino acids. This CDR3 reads CASSLTDRMQFF. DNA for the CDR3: TGCGCCAGCAGCTTGACGGACAGGATGCAGTTCTTC.

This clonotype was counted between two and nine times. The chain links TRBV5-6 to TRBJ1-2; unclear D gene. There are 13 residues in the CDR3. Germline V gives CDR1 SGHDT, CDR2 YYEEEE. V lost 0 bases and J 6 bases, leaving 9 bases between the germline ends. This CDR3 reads CASSLVQEHGYTF. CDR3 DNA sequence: TGTGCCAGCAGCTTGGTTCAGGAGCATGGCTACACCTTC.